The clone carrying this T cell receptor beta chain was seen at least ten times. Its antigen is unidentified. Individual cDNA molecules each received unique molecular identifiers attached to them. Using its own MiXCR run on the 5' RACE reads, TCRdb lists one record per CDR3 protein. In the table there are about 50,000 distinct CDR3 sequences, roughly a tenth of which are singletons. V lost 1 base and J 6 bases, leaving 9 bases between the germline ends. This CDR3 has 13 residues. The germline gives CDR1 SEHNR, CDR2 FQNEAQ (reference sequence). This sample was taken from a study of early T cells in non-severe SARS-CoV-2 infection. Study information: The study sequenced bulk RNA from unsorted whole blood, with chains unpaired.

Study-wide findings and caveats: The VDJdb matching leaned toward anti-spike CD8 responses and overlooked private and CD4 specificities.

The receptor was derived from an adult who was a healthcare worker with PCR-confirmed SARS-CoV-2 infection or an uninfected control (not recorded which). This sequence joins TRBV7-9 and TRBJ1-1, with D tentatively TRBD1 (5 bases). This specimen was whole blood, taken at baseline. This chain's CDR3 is CASSLGGAAEAFF. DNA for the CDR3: TGTGCCAGCAGCTTAGGGGGCGCCGCTGAAGCTTTCTTT.